The 18 T cell receptor beta chains in this list originate from one sample, sequenced in a study of Ad26.COV2.S vaccination and SARS-CoV-2 variants. Stated treatment: approximately 18 received Ad26.COV2.S at low or high dose, single or two shots; roughly five received placebo; per-sample allocation not given. After the first vaccine or placebo injection, samples were drawn on day 63. Measured with immunoSEQ multiplex PCR; TCRdb has only the in-frame clones, and not every one. The repertoire includes about 400,000 clones, 70% to 90% of them detected once, and around 1.9% sits in the top ten. The material sequenced was peripheral blood, taken in a trial of Ad26.COV2.S vaccine versus placebo. All receptors derive from a person between 18 and 65 years old who received the Ad26.COV2.S COVID-19 vaccine or a placebo.

This sequence joins TRBV28 and TRBJ2-2, with 8 bases that match TRBD2. CDR1 and CDR2 from the germline V gene are MDHEN and SYDVKM. The CDR3 spans 15 residues. The V segment lost 3 bases and the J segment 2 bases; nucleotides outside the gene matches: 2. CDR3 region: CASSFGGANTGELFF. In nucleotides, the CDR3 is TGTGCCAGCAGTTTCGGGGGGGCCAACACCGGGGAGCTGTTTTTT. Filled out from reference TRBV28 and TRBJ2-2, the complete variable domain reads DVKVTQSSRYLVKRTGEKVFLECVQDMDHENMFWYRQDPGLGLRLIYFSYDVKMKEKGDIPEGYSVSREKKERFSLILESASTNQTSMYLCASSFGGANTGELFFGEGSRLTVL.

The V and J genes are TRBV28 and TRBJ1-3; D is perhaps TRBD1 (6 bases). Trimming removed 3 bases from V and 4 bases from J, with 22 bases in between. Germline CDR1 is MDHEN and CDR2 is SYDVKM. This CDR3 contains 18 residues. DNA for the CDR3: TGTGCCAGCAGTTTGGGGGGGGCGATCCCCTTTGGGGGAAACACCATATATTTT. This sequence encodes CASSLGGAIPFGGNTIYF.

The V call is TRBV4-3, the J call TRBJ1-1; D gene unclear. CDR3 length equals 12 residues. Germline V gene data show CDR1 as LGHNA and CDR2 as YSLEER. V dropped 4 bases and J dropped 2 bases, with 5 bases sitting between them. This chain's CDR3 is CASSPGNTEAFF. DNA of the CDR3: TGCGCCAGCAGCCCAGGAAACACTGAAGCTTTCTTT.

The gene calls are TRBV18 and TRBJ1-5; no firm D call. The V gene lost 3 bases and the J gene lost 3 bases, with 6 bases spanning the gap. The CDR3 spans 13 residues. Per the germline V gene, CDR1 is KGHSH and CDR2 is LQKENI. The CDR3 region has the DNA TGTGCCAGCTCACCTACAGTCAATCAGCCCCAGCATTTT. It specifies CASSPTVNQPQHF.

The chain employs TRBV7-2 and TRBJ1-2; the match to TRBD1 covers 9 bases. The CDR3 spans 17 residues. V lost 1 base to trimming and J lost 6 bases; unmatched junction nucleotides: 12. Germline V CDR1 and CDR2: SGHTA, FQGNSA. The CDR3 sequence is CASSLDSSGTGTNGYTF. The CDR3 DNA reads as TGTGCCAGCAGCTTAGATTCTTCGGGGACAGGGACCAATGGCTACACCTTC. The variable domain in full, completed from reference TRBV7-2 and TRBJ1-2, reads GAGVSQSPSNKVTEKGKDVELRCDPISGHTALYWYRQSLGQGLEFLIYFQGNSAPDKSGLPSDRFSAERTGGSVSTLTIQRTQQEDSAVYLCASSLDSSGTGTNGYTFGSGTRLTVV.

V is TRBV5-1 and J is TRBJ1-1; 8 bases align to TRBD1. J lost 1 base, V lost 1 base, and 3 bases had no gene match. The germline V gene encodes CDR1 SGHRS and CDR2 YFSETQ. There are 15 residues in the CDR3. Here the CDR3 DNA reads TGCGCCAGCAGCTTGTCGGGACAGGAGAACACTGAAGCTTTCTTT. Its protein is CASSLSGQENTEAFF.

V and J are TRBV6-1 and TRBJ1-2; D might be TRBD1 (5 bases). The CDR3 totals 16 residues. Germline CDR1 is MNHNS and CDR2 is SASEGT. Deletions cut 4 bases from V and 7 bases from J, with 22 bases between. The CDR3 loop reads CASSVFRSPARAGYTF. CDR3 coding DNA: TGTGCCAGCAGTGTTTTTCGCAGCCCCGCCAGGGCTGGCTACACCTTC.

This chain's CDR3 is CASRLALGRIVGHNEQFF. CDR3 DNA: TGTGCAAGTCGCTTAGCCTTGGGCAGGATTGTGGGGCACAATGAGCAGTTCTTC. V and J are TRBV12-2 and TRBJ2-1; the D segment call TRBD1 is taken from the table without a DNA check. TRBV12-2 is assigned pseudogene status. CDR3 length equals 18 residues.

V is TRBV5-1 and J is TRBJ1-1; D is unresolved. From germline, CDR1 is SGHRS and CDR2 YFSETQ. This CDR3 has 12 amino acids. V lost 2 bases and J lost 1, with 3 bases in between. CDR3 in amino acids: CASSFGNTEAFF. CDR3 DNA: TGCGCCAGCAGCTTTGGGAACACTGAAGCTTTCTTT.

The chain employs TRBV9 and TRBJ2-5, with TRBD1 identical over 8 bases. The germline V gene encodes CDR1 SGDLS and CDR2 YYNGEE. This CDR3 spans 14 amino acids. V lost 0 bases and J lost 4; bases outside the gene matches: 2. CDR3 loop: CASSVEQGGETQYF. For the CDR3, the DNA is TGTGCCAGCAGCGTAGAACAGGGGGGAGAGACCCAGTACTTC.

Turning to this clone: The same CDR3 is also encoded by other DNA sequences in this sample. This sequence joins TRBV5-1 and TRBJ2-1; TRBD2 aligns across 10 bases. Unmatched junction bases numbered 4, after V lost 2 bases and J lost 5 bases. Germline assignment: CDR1 SGHRS and CDR2 YFSETQ. The CDR3 extends over 15 amino acids. In DNA, the CDR3 is TGCGCCAGCAGCTTAGAACTAGCGGGGAACAATGAGCAGTTCTTC. This codes for CASSLELAGNNEQFF.

CDR3: CASSKAGTSLNEQFF. The CDR3 DNA sequence: TGTGCCAGCAGCAAAGCCGGGACTAGCTTAAATGAGCAGTTCTTC. V and J are TRBV7-9 and TRBJ2-1; TRBD2 matches 9 bases. Per the germline V gene, CDR1 is SEHNR and CDR2 is FQNEAQ (reference sequence). Trimming removed 5 bases from V and 7 bases from J; junction bases left unmatched: 9. The CDR3 extends over 15 amino acids.

The chain carries TRBV3-1 (or the pseudogene TRBV3-2) and TRBJ2-2; D perhaps matches TRBD1 (5 bases). The CDR3 is made up of 14 amino acids. Germline V gene lookup returns CDR1 LGHDT and CDR2 YNNKEL (reference sequence). V was clipped by 4 bases and J by 5 bases, with 11 bases between them. The CDR3 coding sequence is TGTGCCAGCAGCCGAGACAGCGTTACCGGGGAGCTGTTTTTT. Encoded protein: CASSRDSVTGELFF.

The V and J genes are TRBV9 and TRBJ1-2; no definite D call. Looked up from germline, CDR1 is SGDLS and CDR2 is YYNGEE. The V gene lost 3 bases and the J gene lost 7 bases, with 7 bases spanning the gap. This CDR3 comprises 11 residues. The CDR3 loop is CASSAQAGYTF. The DNA for the CDR3 is TGTGCCAGCAGCGCCCAAGCTGGCTACACCTTC.

This clone was counted a single time. The chain joins TRBV29-1 to TRBJ2-7; 7 bases match TRBD1. The V segment lost 4 bases and the J segment 1 base; nucleotides outside the gene matches: 4. Germline CDR1 SQVTM, CDR2 ANQGSEA. CDR3 length: 13 amino acids. The CDR3, as DNA: TGCAGCGTTGCGGGACAGAATTCCTACGAGCAGTACTTC. Encoded protein: CSVAGQNSYEQYF.

The V call is TRBV6-5, the J call TRBJ2-5, with 9 bases lining up with TRBD1. V shed 7 bases and J 4 bases; nucleotides not matched to a gene: 7. Per the germline V gene, CDR1 is MNHEY and CDR2 is SVGAGI. The CDR3 sequence is 14 residues long. The CDR3 sequence is CASTLDRGGETQYF. The CDR3 DNA is TGTGCCAGCACCCTTGACAGGGGGGGAGAGACCCAGTACTTC.

V is TRBV4-3 and J is TRBJ1-6, with a weak D call TRBD1 (6 bases). V lost 0 bases to trimming and J lost 10 bases, with 13 bases between them. The V gene's germline CDR1 is LGHNA and CDR2 YSLEER. The CDR3 is made up of 15 amino acids. The CDR3 is CASSQDRGTNSPLHF. The CDR3 nucleotides are TGCGCCAGCAGCCAAGACAGGGGAACGAACTCACCCCTCCACTTT.

V is TRBV30 and J is TRBJ1-3; 8 nucleotides align to TRBD1. From germline, CDR1 is GTSNPN and CDR2 SVGIG (reference sequence). V dropped 3 bases and J dropped 2; count of bases not matched to a gene: 6. The CDR3 covers 15 residues. The CDR3 is CAWSRQGRAGNTIYF. DNA for the CDR3: TGTGCCTGGAGCAGACAGGGGAGAGCTGGAAACACCATATATTTT.